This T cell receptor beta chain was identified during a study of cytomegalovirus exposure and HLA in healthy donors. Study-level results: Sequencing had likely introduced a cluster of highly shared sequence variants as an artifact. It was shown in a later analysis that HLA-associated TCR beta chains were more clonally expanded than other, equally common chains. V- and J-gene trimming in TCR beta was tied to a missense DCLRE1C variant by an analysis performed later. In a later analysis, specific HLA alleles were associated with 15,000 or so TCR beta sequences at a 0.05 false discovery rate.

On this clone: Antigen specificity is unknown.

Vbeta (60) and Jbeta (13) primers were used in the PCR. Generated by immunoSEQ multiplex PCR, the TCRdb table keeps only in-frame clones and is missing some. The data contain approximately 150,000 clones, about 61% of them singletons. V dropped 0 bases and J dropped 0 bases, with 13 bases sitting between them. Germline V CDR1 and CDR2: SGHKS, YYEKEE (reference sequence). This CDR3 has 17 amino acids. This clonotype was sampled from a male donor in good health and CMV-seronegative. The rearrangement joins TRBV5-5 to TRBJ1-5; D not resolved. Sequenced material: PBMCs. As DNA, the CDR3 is TGTGCCAGCAGCTTGGTAGCCCACGCGAATAGCAATCAGCCCCAGCATTTT. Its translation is CASSLVAHANSNQPQHF.